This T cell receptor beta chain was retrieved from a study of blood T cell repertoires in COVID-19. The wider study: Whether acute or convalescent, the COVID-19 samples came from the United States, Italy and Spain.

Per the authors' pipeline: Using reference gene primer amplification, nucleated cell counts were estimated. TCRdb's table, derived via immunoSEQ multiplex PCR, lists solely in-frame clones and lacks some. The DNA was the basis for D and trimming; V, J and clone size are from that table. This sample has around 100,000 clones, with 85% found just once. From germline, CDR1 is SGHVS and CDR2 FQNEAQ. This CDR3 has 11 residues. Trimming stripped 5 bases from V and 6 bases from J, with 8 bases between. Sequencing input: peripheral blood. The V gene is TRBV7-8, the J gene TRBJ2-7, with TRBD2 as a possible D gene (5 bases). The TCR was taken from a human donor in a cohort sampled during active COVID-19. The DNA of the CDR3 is TGTGCCAGCAGCCCCCGGGGCGAGCAGTACTTC. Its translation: CASSPRGEQYF.